This T cell receptor beta chain was sequenced in a study of blood T cells in healthy people across ages. This CDR3 comprises 16 residues. V gave up 4 bases and J gave up 3 bases; unmatched junction bases: 9. Germline-derived CDR1 and CDR2 are LGHDT and YNNKEL (reference sequence). Then a second PCR, running about 6 to 12 cycles, was carried out with a sample-barcoded 5' primer and a J-beta primer mix. TCRdb re-called the 5' RACE reads through MiXCR, storing one row per CDR3 protein. This sample yields about 730,000 distinct CDR3 sequences, of which approximately 43% are seen a single time; 20% to 25% belongs to the top ten.

The source is a woman aged 55-69 years in good health. The chain is built from TRBV3-1 and TRBJ2-3; 8 positions match TRBD2. Specimen: blood. CDR3: CASSRMTSDSTDTQYF. Here the CDR3 DNA reads TGTGCCAGCAGCCGAATGACTAGCGATAGTACAGATACGCAGTATTTT.